This paragraph reports one T cell receptor (beta chain). This sample stems from a study of blood T cell repertoires in COVID-19. Study as a whole: Donors in the United States, Italy and Spain gave samples during acute or convalescent COVID-19. T cells, B-cell-depleted T cells, or PBMCs supplied cDNA or gDNA.

In the study's own analysis: Amplifying reference gene primers gave estimates of nucleated cell counts. Profiling relied on immunoSEQ multiplex PCR, and the TCRdb table lists in-frame clones only, not all of them. V, J and clone size derive from that table, while D and trimming were established from the DNA sequence. The sample lists 84,000 or so clones, roughly 92% occurring once. The CDR3 is made up of 13 amino acids. Trimming removed 1 base at V and 9 bases at J, with 7 bases between. The sample comprised peripheral blood. This receptor was identified in a woman aged 55-70 years with active COVID-19. The chain carries TRBV12-3 or TRBV12-4 and TRBJ1-6; the D gene is possibly TRBD1 (5 bases). The CDR3 nucleotides are TGTGCCAGCAGTTTAGGTAGGGGTTCACCCCTCCACTTT. Translation gives CASSLGRGSPLHF.